Below, 8 T cell receptor beta chains from the same sample are listed, as sequenced in a study of blood T cells in healthy people across ages. Combining a sample-barcoded 5' primer with a J-beta primer mix, a second PCR ran for about 7 to 11 cycles. TCRdb called the 5' RACE reads again in MiXCR, with one record for every CDR3 protein. The repertoire has more than 700,000 distinct CDR3 sequences, 46% of them found once; the top ten carry 18%. The specimen was blood. The receptors stem from an elderly man in good health.

This chain uses TRBV12-3 or TRBV12-4 with TRBJ2-1; 9 bases are a match to TRBD1. The trim removed 6 bases at V and 10 bases at J, leaving 13 bases unmatched. The length of the CDR3 is 15 residues. This CDR3 reads CASRTGQGNIHEQFF. The DNA of the CDR3 is TGTGCCAGCAGAACAGGACAGGGGAACATCCACGAGCAGTTCTTC.

This sequence joins TRBV20-1 and TRBJ2-5; 14 nucleotides line up with TRBD2. This CDR3 is 16 amino acids long. Germline V CDR1 and CDR2: DFQATT, SNEGSKA (reference sequence). After removal of 5 bases from V and 13 bases from J, the junction contained 18 bases not matched to a gene. The CDR3 region has the DNA TGCAGTGCTCGCCCGGGACTAGCGGGAGAAGGCTACGAGCGGTACTTC. This codes for CSARPGLAGEGYERYF.

This clonotype was observed at least ten times. The gene calls are TRBV4-1 and TRBJ2-2; 7 nucleotides agree with TRBD1. Germline trimming cut 2 bases from V and 1 base from J; bases unmatched to any gene: 7. Germline CDR1 is MGHRA and CDR2 is YSYEKL. This CDR3 is 17 amino acids long. The CDR3 reads CASSQSSGQRNTGELFF. CDR3 bases: TGCGCCAGCAGCCAATCGTCGGGACAGCGGAACACCGGGGAGCTGTTTTTT.

The gene calls are TRBV7-9 and TRBJ2-1; D remains unclear. This CDR3 contains 16 residues. V was cut by 3 bases and J by 0 bases, with 12 bases left in between. Germline values: CDR1 SEHNR, CDR2 FQNEAQ (reference sequence). CDR3 residues: CASSFSATSSYNEQFF. In DNA form, the CDR3 reads TGTGCCAGCAGCTTCTCGGCTACCTCCTCCTACAATGAGCAGTTCTTC.

The V call is TRBV29-1, the J call TRBJ1-2; no clear D gene. The length of the CDR3 is 11 residues. The germline V gene encodes CDR1 SQVTM and CDR2 ANQGSEA. V lost 3 bases and J 1 base, leaving 3 bases between the germline ends. CDR3 sequence (DNA): TGCAGCGTTGATATTAACTATGGCTACACCTTC. Its translation is CSVDINYGYTF.

This clonotype was counted between two and nine times. The rearrangement uses TRBV12-3 or TRBV12-4 and TRBJ1-4; D is ambiguous. There are 16 residues in the CDR3. Trimming shortened V by 6 bases and J by 4 bases, and 18 bases separated the two germline ends. The CDR3 DNA follows: TGTGCCAGCAGCTCTACGGTCGAGACTAGTAATGAAAAACTGTTTTTT. Translated: CASSSTVETSNEKLFF.

V usage is TRBV20-1 and J usage is TRBJ2-1; TRBD2 matches 12 bases. The length of the CDR3 is 13 residues. Germline CDR1 DFQATT, CDR2 SNEGSKA (reference sequence). The junction had 3 bases not matched to a gene; V was cut back by 4 bases and J by 8 bases. CDR3 in amino acids: CSAMTSGRHEQFF. CDR3 bases: TGCAGTGCTATGACTAGCGGGAGACATGAGCAGTTCTTC.

V usage is TRBV9 and J usage is TRBJ2-1; weak D call: TRBD2 (7 bases). The length of the CDR3 is 15 residues. V was cut by 0 bases and J by 8 bases, with 15 bases left in between. Germline CDR1 SGDLS, CDR2 YYNGEE. The CDR3 is CASSVEGGGMDEQFF. The CDR3 bases are TGTGCCAGCAGCGTAGAGGGGGGGGGCATGGATGAGCAGTTCTTC.